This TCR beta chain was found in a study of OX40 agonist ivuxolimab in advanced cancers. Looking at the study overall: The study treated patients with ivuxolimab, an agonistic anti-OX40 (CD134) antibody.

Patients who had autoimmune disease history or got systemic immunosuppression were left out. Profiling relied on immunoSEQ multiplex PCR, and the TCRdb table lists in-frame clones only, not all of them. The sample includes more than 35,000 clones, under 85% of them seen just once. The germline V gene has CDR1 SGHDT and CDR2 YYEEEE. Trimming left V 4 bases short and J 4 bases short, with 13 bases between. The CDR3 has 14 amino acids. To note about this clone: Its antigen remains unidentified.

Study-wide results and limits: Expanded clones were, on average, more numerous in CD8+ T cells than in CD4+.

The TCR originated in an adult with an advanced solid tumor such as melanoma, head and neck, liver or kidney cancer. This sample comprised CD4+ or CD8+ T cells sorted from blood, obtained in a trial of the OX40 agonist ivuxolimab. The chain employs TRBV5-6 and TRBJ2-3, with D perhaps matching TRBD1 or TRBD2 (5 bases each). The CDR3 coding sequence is TGTGCCAGCAGCCCGGGACCGCGGCCAGATACGCAGTATTTT. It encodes CASSPGPRPDTQYF.